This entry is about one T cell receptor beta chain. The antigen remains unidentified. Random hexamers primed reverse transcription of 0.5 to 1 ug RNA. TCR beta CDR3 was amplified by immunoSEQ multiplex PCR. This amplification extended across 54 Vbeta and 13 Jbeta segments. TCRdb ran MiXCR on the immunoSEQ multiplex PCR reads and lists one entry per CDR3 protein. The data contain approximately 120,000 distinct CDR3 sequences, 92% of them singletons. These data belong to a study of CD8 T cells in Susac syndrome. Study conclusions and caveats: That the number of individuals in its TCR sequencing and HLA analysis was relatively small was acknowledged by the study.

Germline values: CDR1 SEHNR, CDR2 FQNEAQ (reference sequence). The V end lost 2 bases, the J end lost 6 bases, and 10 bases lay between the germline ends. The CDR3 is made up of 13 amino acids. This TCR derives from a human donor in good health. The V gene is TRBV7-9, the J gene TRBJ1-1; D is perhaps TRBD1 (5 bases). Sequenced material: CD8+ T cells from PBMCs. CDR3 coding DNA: TGTGCCAGCAGCTTACCAGGGTCGGCTGAAGCTTTCTTT. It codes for CASSLPGSAEAFF.